This T cell receptor (beta chain) is from a study of shared clonotypes between healthy human individuals. V dropped 4 bases and J dropped 6 bases, with 13 bases sitting between them. CDR3 length: 15 residues. Germline CDR1 reads MGHDK; CDR2 reads SYGVNS. Assay used: immunoSEQ multiplex PCR; TCRdb lists only in-frame clones, some missing. The data show 2 million to 2.5 million clones, with roughly 95% seen just once and around 0.13% held by the top ten. The rearrangement uses TRBV25-1 and TRBJ1-6, with a possible D match to TRBD1 (5 bases). This clonotype was sampled from a man between 18 and 35 years old in good health. Sequenced: naive CD4+ T cells sorted from blood. Subset specified: CD45RA+ positively selected. The CDR3 loop is CASSGSTGINSPLHF. The CDR3 nucleotides are TGTGCCAGCAGTGGTTCTACAGGAATTAATTCACCCCTCCACTTT.